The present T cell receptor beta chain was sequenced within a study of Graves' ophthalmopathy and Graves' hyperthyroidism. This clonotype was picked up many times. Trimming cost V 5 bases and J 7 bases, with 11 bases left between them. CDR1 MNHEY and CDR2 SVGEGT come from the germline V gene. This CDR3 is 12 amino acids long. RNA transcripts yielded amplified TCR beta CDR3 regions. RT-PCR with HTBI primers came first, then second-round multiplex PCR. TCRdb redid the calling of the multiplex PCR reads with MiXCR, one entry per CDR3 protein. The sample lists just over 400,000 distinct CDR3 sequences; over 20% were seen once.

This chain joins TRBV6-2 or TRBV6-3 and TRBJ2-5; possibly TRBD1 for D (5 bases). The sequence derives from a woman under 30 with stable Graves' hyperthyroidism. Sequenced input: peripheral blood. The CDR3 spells CASSDSPGTQYF. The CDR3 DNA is TGTGCCAGCAGTGACAGCCCGGGGACCCAGTACTTC.